This T cell receptor (beta chain) was documented in a study of Ad26.COV2.S vaccination and SARS-CoV-2 variants. Study-wide points: Substantial breadth in spike-specific CD8+ and CD4+ T cell responses was reportedly seen after vaccination.

Stated treatment: 15 to 20 received Ad26.COV2.S at low or high dose, single or two shots; 5 received placebo; per-sample allocation not given. The study sampled participants on day 63 after the first vaccine or placebo injection. The table came from immunoSEQ multiplex PCR; TCRdb's copy has only in-frame clones and leaves some out. The sample includes fewer than 800,000 clones, 89% of them seen just once. Germline V lookup: CDR1 ENHRY, CDR2 SYGVKD. The CDR3 covers 13 residues. Trimming cost V 6 bases and J 4 bases, with 12 bases left between them. This clone was seen many times. The target antigen is unknown.

The starting material was peripheral blood, obtained in a trial of Ad26.COV2.S vaccine versus placebo. This sequence originates from a person between 18 and 65 years old who received the Ad26.COV2.S COVID-19 vaccine or a placebo. V and J are TRBV10-3 and TRBJ1-1, with no clear D. In nucleotides, the CDR3 is TGTGCCATCAGCATGGACCGTCGCACTGAAGCTTTCTTT. It specifies CAISMDRRTEAFF.